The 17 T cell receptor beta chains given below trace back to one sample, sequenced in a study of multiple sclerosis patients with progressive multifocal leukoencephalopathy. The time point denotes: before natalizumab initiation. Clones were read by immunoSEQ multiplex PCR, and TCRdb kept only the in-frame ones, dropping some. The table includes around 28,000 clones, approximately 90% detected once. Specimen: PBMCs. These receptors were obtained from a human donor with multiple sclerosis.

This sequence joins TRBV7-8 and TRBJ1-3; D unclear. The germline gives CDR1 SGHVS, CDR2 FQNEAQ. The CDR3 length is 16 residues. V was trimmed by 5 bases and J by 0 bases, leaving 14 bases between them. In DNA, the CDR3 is TGTGCCAGCAGCCTCCCGCGTTTCCGCTCTGGAAACACCATATATTTT. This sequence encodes CASSLPRFRSGNTIYF.

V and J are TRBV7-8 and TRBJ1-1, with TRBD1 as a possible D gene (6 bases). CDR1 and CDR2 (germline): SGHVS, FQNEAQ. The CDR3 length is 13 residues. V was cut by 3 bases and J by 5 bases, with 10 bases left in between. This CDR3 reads CASSFLQGTEAFF. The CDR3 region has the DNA TGTGCCAGCAGCTTCCTACAGGGTACTGAAGCTTTCTTT.

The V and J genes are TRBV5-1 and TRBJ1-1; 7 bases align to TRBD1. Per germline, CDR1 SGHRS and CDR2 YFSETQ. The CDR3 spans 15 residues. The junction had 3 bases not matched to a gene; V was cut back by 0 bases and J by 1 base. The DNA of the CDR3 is TGCGCCAGCAGCTTGGCCGGGACAGCGAACACTGAAGCTTTCTTT. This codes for CASSLAGTANTEAFF.

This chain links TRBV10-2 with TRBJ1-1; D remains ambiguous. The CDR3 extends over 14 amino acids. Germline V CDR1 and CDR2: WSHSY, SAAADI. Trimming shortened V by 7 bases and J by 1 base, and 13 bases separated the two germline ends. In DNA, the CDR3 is TGCGCCAGCATTCGGACTCTTGGGAACACTGAAGCTTTCTTT. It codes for CASIRTLGNTEAFF.

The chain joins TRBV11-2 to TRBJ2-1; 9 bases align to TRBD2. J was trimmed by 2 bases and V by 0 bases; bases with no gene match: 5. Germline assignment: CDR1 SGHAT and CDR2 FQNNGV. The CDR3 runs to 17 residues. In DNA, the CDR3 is TGTGCCAGCAGCTTAGAGGAGGCGGGGGGGCCCTACAATGAGCAGTTCTTC. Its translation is CASSLEEAGGPYNEQFF.

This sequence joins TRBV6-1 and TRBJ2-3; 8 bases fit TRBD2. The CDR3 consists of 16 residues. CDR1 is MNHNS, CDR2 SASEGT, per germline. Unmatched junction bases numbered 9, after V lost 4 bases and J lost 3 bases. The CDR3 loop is CASSGKAGVGTDTQYF. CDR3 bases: TGTGCCAGCAGTGGAAAAGCGGGGGTGGGTACAGATACGCAGTATTTT.

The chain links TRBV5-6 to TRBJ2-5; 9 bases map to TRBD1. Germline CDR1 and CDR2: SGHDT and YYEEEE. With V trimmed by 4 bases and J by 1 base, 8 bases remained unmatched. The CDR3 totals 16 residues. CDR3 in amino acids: CASSEGTGRIQETQYF. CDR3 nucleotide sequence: TGTGCCAGCAGCGAGGGGACAGGGAGAATCCAAGAGACCCAGTACTTC.

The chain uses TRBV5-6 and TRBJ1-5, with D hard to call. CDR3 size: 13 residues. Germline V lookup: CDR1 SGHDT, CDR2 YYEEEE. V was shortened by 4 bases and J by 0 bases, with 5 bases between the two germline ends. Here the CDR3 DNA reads TGTGCCAGCAGCATGGATAGCAATCAGCCCCAGCATTTT. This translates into CASSMDSNQPQHF.

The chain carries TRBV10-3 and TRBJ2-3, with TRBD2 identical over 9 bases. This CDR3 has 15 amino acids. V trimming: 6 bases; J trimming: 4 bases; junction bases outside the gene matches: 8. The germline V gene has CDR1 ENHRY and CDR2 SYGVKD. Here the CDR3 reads CAIRSTSGIADTQYF. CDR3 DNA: TGTGCCATCAGATCGACTAGCGGCATTGCAGATACGCAGTATTTT.

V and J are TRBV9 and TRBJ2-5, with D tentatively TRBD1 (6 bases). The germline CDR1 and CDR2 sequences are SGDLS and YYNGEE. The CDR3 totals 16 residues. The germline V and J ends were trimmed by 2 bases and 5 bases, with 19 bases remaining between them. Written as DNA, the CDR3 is TGTGCCAGCAGCGTGAAACAGGGACCCGGGATGGAGACCCAGTACTTC. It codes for CASSVKQGPGMETQYF.

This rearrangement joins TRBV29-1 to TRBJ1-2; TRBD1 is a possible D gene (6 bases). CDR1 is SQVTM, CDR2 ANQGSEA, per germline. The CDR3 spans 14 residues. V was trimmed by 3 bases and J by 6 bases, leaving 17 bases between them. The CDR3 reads CSVDPQGSLNGYTF. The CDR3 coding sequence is TGCAGCGTTGACCCGCAGGGGTCACTGAATGGCTACACCTTC.

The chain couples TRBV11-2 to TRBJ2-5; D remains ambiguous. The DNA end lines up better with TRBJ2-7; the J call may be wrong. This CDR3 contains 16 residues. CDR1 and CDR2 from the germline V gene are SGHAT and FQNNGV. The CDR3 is CASSLKSFQVLDEQYF. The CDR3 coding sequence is TGTGCCAGCAGCTTAAAGTCATTCCAGGTTCTCGACGAGCAGTACTTC.

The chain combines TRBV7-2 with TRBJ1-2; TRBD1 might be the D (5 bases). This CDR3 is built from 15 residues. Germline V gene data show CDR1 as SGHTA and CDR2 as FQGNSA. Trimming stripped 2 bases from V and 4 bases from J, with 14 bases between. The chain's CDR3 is CASSLSSGYSYGYTF. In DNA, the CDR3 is TGTGCCAGCAGCTTAAGTTCAGGGTATTCCTATGGCTACACCTTC.

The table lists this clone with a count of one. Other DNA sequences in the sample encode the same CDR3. The CDR3 sequence: CAWSVRRQVYSPLHF. Here the CDR3 DNA reads TGTGCCTGGAGTGTAAGGAGACAGGTCTATTCACCCCTCCACTTT. The chain employs TRBV30 and TRBJ1-6, with D tentatively TRBD1 (6 bases). V was pared by 0 bases and J by 8 bases, with 14 bases between. Germline V gene sequence: CDR1 GTSNPN, CDR2 SVGIG (reference sequence). The CDR3 sequence is 15 residues long. Supplemented by reference TRBV30 and TRBJ1-6, the full variable domain reads SQTIHQWPATLVQPVGSPLSLECTVEGTSNPNLYWYRQAAGRGLQLLFYSVGIGQISSEVPQNLSASRPQDRQFILSSKKLLLSDSGFYLCAWSVRRQVYSPLHFGNGTRLTVT.

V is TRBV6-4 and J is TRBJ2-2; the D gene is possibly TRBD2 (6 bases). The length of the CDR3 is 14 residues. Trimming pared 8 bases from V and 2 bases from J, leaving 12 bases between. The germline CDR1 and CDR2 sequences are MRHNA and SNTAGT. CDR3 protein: CASGRDFNTGELFF. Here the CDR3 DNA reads TGTGCCAGCGGCAGGGACTTCAACACCGGGGAGCTGTTTTTT.

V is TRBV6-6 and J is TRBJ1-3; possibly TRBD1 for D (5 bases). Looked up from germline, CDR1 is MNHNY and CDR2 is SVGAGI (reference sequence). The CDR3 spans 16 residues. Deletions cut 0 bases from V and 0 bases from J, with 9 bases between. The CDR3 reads CASSYSQGFSGNTIYF. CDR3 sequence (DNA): TGTGCCAGCAGTTACTCGCAGGGTTTCTCTGGAAACACCATATATTTT.

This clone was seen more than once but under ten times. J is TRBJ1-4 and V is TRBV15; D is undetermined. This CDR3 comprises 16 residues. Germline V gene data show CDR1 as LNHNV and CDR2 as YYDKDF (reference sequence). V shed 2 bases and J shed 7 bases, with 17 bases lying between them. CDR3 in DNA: TGTGCCACCAGCAGATCCCAGGACGGAGGGAGTGAAAAACTGTTTTTT. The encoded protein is CATSRSQDGGSEKLFF. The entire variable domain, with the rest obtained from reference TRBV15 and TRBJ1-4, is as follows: DAMVIQNPRYQVTQFGKPVTLSCSQTLNHNVMYWYQQKSSQAPKLLFHYYDKDFNNEADTPDNFQSRRPNTSFCFLDIRSPGLGDTAMYLCATSRSQDGGSEKLFFGSGTQLSVL.